The 23 T cell receptor beta chains given below trace back to one sample, sequenced in a study of T cells in Graves' hyperthyroidism and ophthalmopathy. RNA transcripts were the template for amplifying TCR beta CDR3 regions. HTBI primers were employed in a first-round RT-PCR of the TCR CDR3. TCRdb re-analysed the multiplex PCR reads in MiXCR, keeping a single row per CDR3 protein. The data show approximately 520,000 distinct CDR3 sequences, about a fifth seen once. The material sequenced was blood. Source of these receptors: a man aged 18 to 35 with Graves' hyperthyroidism.

The genes are TRBV12-3 or TRBV12-4 and TRBJ1-1; 8 nucleotides match TRBD1. This CDR3 has 16 amino acids. The junction had 10 bases not matched to a gene; V was cut back by 6 bases and J by 1 base. The CDR3, as DNA: TGTGCCAGCAGCCCCGGCAGGGGGCGTCCGAACACTGAAGCTTTCTTT. It specifies CASSPGRGRPNTEAFF.

This clonotype was counted many times. For the CDR3, the DNA is TGTGCCAGCAGTTCCGGGACAGGGGGCGTCATTGATCAGCCCCAGCATTTT. Encoded protein: CASSSGTGGVIDQPQHF. V and J are TRBV12-3 or TRBV12-4 and TRBJ1-5; TRBD1 aligns across 12 bases. The junction had 9 bases not matched to a gene; V was cut back by 4 bases and J by 5 bases. This CDR3 spans 17 amino acids.

This clonotype was detected ten times or more. The chain has TRBV6-1 and TRBJ2-7; TRBD1 matches at 10 bases. This CDR3 comprises 14 residues. V shed 8 bases and J 2 bases; nucleotides not matched to a gene: 6. The germline CDR1 and CDR2 sequences are MNHNS and SASEGT. CDR3 region: CASPPGQGPYEQYF. The CDR3 nucleotides read TGTGCCAGCCCCCCGGGACAGGGGCCCTACGAGCAGTACTTC.

This clonotype was recorded many times. The junction shows a germline mismatch at one end, possibly a read error. DNA for the CDR3: TGTGCCGGCAGTTTAACCGGCACTGAAGCTTTCTTT. Its translation: CAGSLTGTEAFF. The chain has TRBV27 and TRBJ1-1; D unclear. Germline V lookup: CDR1 MNHEY, CDR2 SMNVEV (reference sequence). The CDR3 totals 12 residues.

The J gene is TRBJ2-5, the V gene TRBV7-3; D might be TRBD2 (7 bases). The germline gives CDR1 SGHTA, CDR2 FQGTGA. V gave up 4 bases and J gave up 1 base, with 13 bases separating them. The CDR3 covers 15 residues. CDR3 nucleotide sequence: TGTGCCAGCAGCTATAGGGGGGGGCCCCAAGAGACCCAGTACTTC. It is translated as CASSYRGGPQETQYF.

The chain is built from TRBV7-2 and TRBJ2-7; TRBD1 matches 10 bases. This CDR3 contains 15 residues. CDR1 and CDR2 from the germline V gene are SGHTA and FQGNSA. Germline trimming cut 5 bases from V and 7 bases from J; bases unmatched to any gene: 11. CDR3 in amino acids: CASSIRTGGKGEQYF. DNA of the CDR3: TGTGCCAGCAGCATCAGGACAGGGGGGAAAGGGGAGCAGTACTTC.

This clonotype was recorded at least ten times. This rearrangement joins TRBV5-1 to TRBJ2-7; TRBD2 aligns across 7 bases. The germline gives CDR1 SGHRS, CDR2 YFSETQ. The length of the CDR3 is 14 residues. Germline trimming cut 7 bases from V and 6 bases from J; bases unmatched to any gene: 13. Here the CDR3 DNA reads TGCGCCAGCGCCGCCGGGGGGACTGTAGGCGAGCAGTACTTC. Protein product: CASAAGGTVGEQYF.

At least ten counts were recorded for this clonotype. This chain links TRBV2 with TRBJ2-2; a weak D match, TRBD2 (6 bases). V dropped 2 bases and J dropped 7 bases, with 14 bases sitting between them. Germline loops: CDR1 SNHLY, CDR2 FYNNEI. CDR3 size: 15 residues. CDR3 DNA sequence: TGTGCCAGCAGTGAAACCTCACTAGCAGGCGGGGAGCTGTTTTTT. It encodes CASSETSLAGGELFF.

In this sample, this clonotype turned up a few times. The rearrangement links TRBV3-1 to TRBJ2-7, with TRBD1 as a possible D gene (6 bases). Germline CDR1 is LGHDT and CDR2 is YNNKEL (reference sequence). V was cut by 7 bases and J by 1 base, with 8 bases left in between. The CDR3 consists of 12 residues. CDR3 sequence: CASKGVSYEQYF. Written as DNA, the CDR3 is TGTGCCAGCAAGGGGGTTTCCTACGAGCAGTACTTC.

The V call is TRBV7-2, the J call TRBJ2-2; tentatively, D is TRBD2 (6 bases). In germline, CDR1 is SGHTA, CDR2 FQGNSA. Trimming stripped 3 bases from V and 4 bases from J, with 9 bases between. The CDR3 loop spans 14 amino acids. For the CDR3, the DNA is TGTGCCAGCAGCTTGGCGGGGACCACCGGGGAGCTGTTTTTT. It specifies CASSLAGTTGELFF. The variable domain in full, completed from reference TRBV7-2 and TRBJ2-2, reads GAGVSQSPSNKVTEKGKDVELRCDPISGHTALYWYRQSLGQGLEFLIYFQGNSAPDKSGLPSDRFSAERTGGSVSTLTIQRTQQEDSAVYLCASSLAGTTGELFFGEGSRLTVL.

This clonotype was counted ten times or more. The genes are TRBV27 and TRBJ1-5, with D perhaps matching TRBD1 (5 bases). This CDR3 spans 15 amino acids. V was trimmed by 5 bases and J by 1 base, leaving 12 bases between them. The V gene's germline CDR1 is MNHEY and CDR2 SMNVEV (reference sequence). The CDR3 DNA follows: TGTGCCAGCAGTCCACAGGTCCACAGCAATCAGCCCCAGCATTTT. Translated, it gives CASSPQVHSNQPQHF.

The table lists this clonotype with many counts. The chain recombines TRBV14 with TRBJ1-1; D call uncertain. Trimming removed 0 bases at V and 3 bases at J, with 11 bases between. The CDR3 totals 15 residues. Per the germline V gene, CDR1 is SGHDN and CDR2 is FVKESK. This chain's CDR3 is CASSQDLTSYTEAFF. The CDR3 DNA is TGTGCCAGCAGCCAAGATCTCACGTCGTACACTGAAGCTTTCTTT.

This clonotype was found many times. V is TRBV7-9 and J is TRBJ1-6; perhaps TRBD1 as D (5 bases). The CDR3 runs to 16 residues. Germline V gene lookup returns CDR1 SEHNR and CDR2 FQNEAQ (reference sequence). With 6 bases removed from V and 14 bases from J, the gap between germline ends came to 26 bases. CDR3 nucleotide sequence: TGTGCCAGCAGTCCCCTAGGGACGTATACTCGGGGTACCCTCCACTTT. Amino acids: CASSPLGTYTRGTLHF.

This clonotype was found many times. The J gene is TRBJ2-7, the V gene TRBV30; D is ambiguous. Trimming took off 0 bases at V and 2 bases at J, with 11 bases between the two ends. Per the germline V gene, CDR1 is GTSNPN and CDR2 is SVGIG (reference sequence). This CDR3 contains 14 residues. CDR3 sequence reads: CAWSVSSSPYEQYF. The CDR3 DNA is TGTGCCTGGAGTGTAAGTAGCAGCCCCTACGAGCAGTACTTC.

This clonotype has ten or more counts. The rearrangement uses TRBV11-2 and TRBJ2-5; a weak D match, TRBD1 (7 bases). The germline gives CDR1 SGHAT, CDR2 FQNNGV. The CDR3 has 14 residues. Trimming left V 5 bases short and J 5 bases short, with 15 bases between. The CDR3 DNA reads as TGTGCCAGCAGCCCACGGACAGGAGGGGAGACCCAGTACTTC. It yields the protein CASSPRTGGETQYF.

The chain couples TRBV6-5 to TRBJ2-2; D tentatively reads TRBD1 or TRBD2 (5 bases each). The germline CDR1 and CDR2 sequences are MNHEY and SVGAGI. The CDR3 runs 16 residues. The V and J ends lost 0 bases and 2 bases respectively, with 10 bases between them. The chain's CDR3 is CASSYSLGGNTGELFF. DNA for the CDR3: TGTGCCAGCAGTTACTCCCTTGGGGGAAACACCGGGGAGCTGTTTTTT.

Ten or more counts support this clonotype. The rearrangement joins TRBV9 to TRBJ1-5, with D possibly being TRBD1 (6 bases). This CDR3 comprises 15 residues. The germline V gene has CDR1 SGDLS and CDR2 YYNGEE. V lost 5 bases, J lost 4 bases, and 16 bases lay in between. The CDR3 DNA reads TGTGCCAGCAGTCTCGGGGGCACGACGAATCAGCCCCAGCATTTT. It specifies CASSLGGTTNQPQHF.

The rearrangement links TRBV28 to TRBJ1-2, with TRBD1 as a possible D gene (6 bases). V lost 5 bases and J 3 bases, leaving 13 bases between the germline ends. The germline CDR1 and CDR2 sequences are MDHEN and SYDVKM. The CDR3 totals 14 residues. Written as DNA, the CDR3 is TGTGCCAGCAGTGGAGGGGGGGAGCACTATGGCTACACCTTC. Amino acids: CASSGGGEHYGYTF.

A few counts support this clonotype. The chain links TRBV19 to TRBJ2-5; 8 positions match TRBD1. The germline CDR1 and CDR2 sequences are LNHDA and SQIVND (reference sequence). V lost 6 bases and J lost 2; bases outside the gene matches: 8. This CDR3 contains 15 residues. CDR3: CASSRTGTLQETQYF. CDR3 sequence (DNA): TGTGCCAGTAGCCGGACAGGGACTCTTCAAGAGACCCAGTACTTC.

The V call is TRBV7-2, the J call TRBJ2-2; D may be TRBD1 (6 bases). This CDR3 has 16 amino acids. The ends were cut back, 0 bases at V and 2 bases at J, with 10 bases in the middle. Germline V gives CDR1 SGHTA, CDR2 FQGNSA. The CDR3 is CASSLAPRGNTGELFF. CDR3 DNA sequence: TGTGCCAGCAGCTTAGCTCCCAGGGGAAACACCGGGGAGCTGTTTTTT.

This clonotype was detected many times. This chain links TRBV12-3 or TRBV12-4 with TRBJ1-5; D call uncertain. V dropped 8 bases and J dropped 6 bases, with 14 bases sitting between them. The CDR3 totals 13 residues. The CDR3 DNA sequence: TGTGCCAGCTTATCATTTTTGGGTCAGCCCCAGCATTTT. This sequence encodes CASLSFLGQPQHF.

This sequence joins TRBV6-5 and TRBJ1-1; D is ambiguous. The CDR3 has 13 amino acids. The germline CDR1 and CDR2 sequences are MNHEY and SVGAGI. The ends were cut back, 2 bases at V and 8 bases at J, with 12 bases in the middle. In DNA form, the CDR3 reads TGTGCCAGCAGTTACGGTGCCGCCACCGAAGCTTTCTTT. This codes for CASSYGAATEAFF.

This clonotype was seen many times. CDR3 sequence: CASSPTGQSYGYTF. In DNA form, the CDR3 reads TGTGCCAGCAGCCCGACGGGACAGTCCTATGGCTACACCTTC. The J gene is TRBJ1-2, the V gene TRBV28; 7 nucleotides align to TRBD1. Germline V gene sequence: CDR1 MDHEN, CDR2 SYDVKM. CDR3 length equals 14 residues. J gave up 4 bases and V 6 bases, and 8 bases lay outside the gene matches.